This T cell receptor beta chain was profiled in a study of CD4 T cells in relation to SARS-CoV-2 and coronaviruses. The protocol was immunoSEQ multiplex PCR, while the TCRdb copy is restricted to in-frame clones and leaves out a portion. This table holds around 54,000 clones, about 91% found once. Concerning this clone itself: Its antigen is not known.

Study conclusions and caveats: Memory recall responses, not primary responses primed in culture, are what the assay detects. Monoreactive clones expanded significantly more to SARS-CoV-2 than crossreactive clones did. Roughly 65% of donors had memory CD4+ clonotypes crossrecognizing SARS-CoV-2 and common cold coronavirus spike.

The CDR3 spans 14 residues. CDR1 is GTSNPN and CDR2 is SVGIG in the germline V gene (reference sequence). Trimming took 3 bases from V and 4 from J, leaving 13 bases between them. This clonotype was sampled from an adult with COVID-19. This chain links TRBV30 with TRBJ2-1; D is unresolved. Sequenced: naive CD4+ T cells from PBMCs. Subset specified: naive CD4+ T cells isolated by negative enrichment. In DNA, the CDR3 is TGTGCCTGGAGACAAGGCTTAGGATACAATGAGCAGTTCTTC. It yields the protein CAWRQGLGYNEQFF. The complete variable domain, with remaining parts taken from reference TRBV30 and TRBJ2-1, reads SQTIHQWPATLVQPVGSPLSLECTVEGTSNPNLYWYRQAAGRGLQLLFYSVGIGQISSEVPQNLSASRPQDRQFILSSKKLLLSDSGFYLCAWRQGLGYNEQFFGPGTRLTVL.